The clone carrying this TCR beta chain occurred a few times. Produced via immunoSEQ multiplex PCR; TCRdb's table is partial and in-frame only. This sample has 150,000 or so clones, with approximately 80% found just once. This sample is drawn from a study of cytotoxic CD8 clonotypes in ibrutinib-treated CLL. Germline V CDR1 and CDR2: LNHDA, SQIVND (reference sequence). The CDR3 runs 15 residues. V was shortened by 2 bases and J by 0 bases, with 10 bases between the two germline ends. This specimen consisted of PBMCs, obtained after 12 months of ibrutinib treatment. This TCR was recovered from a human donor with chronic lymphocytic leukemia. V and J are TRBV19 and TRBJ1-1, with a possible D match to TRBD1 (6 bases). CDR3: CASSIQGSLNTEAFF. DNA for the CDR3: TGTGCCAGTAGTATACAGGGGTCCCTGAACACTGAAGCTTTCTTT.